This T cell receptor (beta chain) was identified during a study of beta chain features in type 1 diabetes. Trimming removed 4 bases at V and 4 bases at J, with 24 bases between. CDR1 MNHEY and CDR2 SMNVEV come from the germline V gene (reference sequence). This CDR3 is built from 18 residues. The investigators reverse transcribed all of the isolated RNA, so they sequenced expressed TCRB transcripts. Repertoires were generated with immunoSEQ multiplex PCR, while TCRdb's copy carries only in-frame clones and drops some. The sample includes approximately 200,000 clones, more than 9% of them seen just once.

The clonotype was recovered from a woman aged 18-29 years in good health. V and J are TRBV27 and TRBJ2-3; a weak D match, TRBD2 (6 bases). The specimen sequenced was naive CD4+ T cells from blood. The CDR3 nucleotides read TGTGCCAGCAGTTCCCCTCCCGCCGCGGGGTTAGGCGCAGATACGCAGTATTTT. Encoded protein: CASSSPPAAGLGADTQYF.